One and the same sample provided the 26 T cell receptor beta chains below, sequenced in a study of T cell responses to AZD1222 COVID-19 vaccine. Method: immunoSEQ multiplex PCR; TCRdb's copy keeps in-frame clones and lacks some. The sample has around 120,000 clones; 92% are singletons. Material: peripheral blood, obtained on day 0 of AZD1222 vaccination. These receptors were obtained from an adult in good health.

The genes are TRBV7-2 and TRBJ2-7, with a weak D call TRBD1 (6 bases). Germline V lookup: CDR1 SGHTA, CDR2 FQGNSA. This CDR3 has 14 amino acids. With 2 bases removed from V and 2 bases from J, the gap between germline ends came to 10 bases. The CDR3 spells CASSLSGAAYEQYF. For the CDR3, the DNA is TGTGCCAGCAGCTTATCAGGGGCAGCCTACGAGCAGTACTTC.

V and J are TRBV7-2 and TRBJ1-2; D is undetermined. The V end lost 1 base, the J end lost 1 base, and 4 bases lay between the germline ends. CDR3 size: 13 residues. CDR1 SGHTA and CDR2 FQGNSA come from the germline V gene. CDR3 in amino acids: CASSLVNNYGYTF. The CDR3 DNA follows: TGTGCCAGCAGCTTAGTCAATAACTATGGCTACACCTTC.

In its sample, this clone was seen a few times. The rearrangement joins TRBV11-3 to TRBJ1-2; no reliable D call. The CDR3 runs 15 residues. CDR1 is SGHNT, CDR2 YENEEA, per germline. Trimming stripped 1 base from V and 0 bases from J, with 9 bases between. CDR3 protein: CASSLVGSPNYGYTF. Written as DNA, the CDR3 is TGTGCCAGCAGCTTAGTGGGCAGCCCTAACTATGGCTACACCTTC.

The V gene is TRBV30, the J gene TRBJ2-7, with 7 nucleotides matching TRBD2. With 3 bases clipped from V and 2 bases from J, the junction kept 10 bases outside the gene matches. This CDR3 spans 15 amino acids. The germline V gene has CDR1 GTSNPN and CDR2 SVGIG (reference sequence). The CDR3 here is CAWSGEGRGAYEQYF. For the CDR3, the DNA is TGTGCCTGGAGCGGCGAGGGGAGGGGCGCCTACGAGCAGTACTTC. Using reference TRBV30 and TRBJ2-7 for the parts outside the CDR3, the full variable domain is SQTIHQWPATLVQPVGSPLSLECTVEGTSNPNLYWYRQAAGRGLQLLFYSVGIGQISSEVPQNLSASRPQDRQFILSSKKLLLSDSGFYLCAWSGEGRGAYEQYFGPGTRLTVT.

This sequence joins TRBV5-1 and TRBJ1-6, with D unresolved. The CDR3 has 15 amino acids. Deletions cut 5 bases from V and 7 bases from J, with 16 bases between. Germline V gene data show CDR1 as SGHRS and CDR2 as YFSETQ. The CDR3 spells CASRVGGLGNSPLHF. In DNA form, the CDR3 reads TGCGCCAGCAGGGTCGGAGGGCTTGGGAATTCACCCCTCCACTTT. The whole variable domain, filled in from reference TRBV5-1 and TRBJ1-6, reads KAGVTQTPRYLIKTRGQQVTLSCSPISGHRSVSWYQQTPGQGLQFLFEYFSETQRNKGNFPGRFSGRQFSNSRSEMNVSTLELGDSALYLCASRVGGLGNSPLHFGNGTRLTVT.

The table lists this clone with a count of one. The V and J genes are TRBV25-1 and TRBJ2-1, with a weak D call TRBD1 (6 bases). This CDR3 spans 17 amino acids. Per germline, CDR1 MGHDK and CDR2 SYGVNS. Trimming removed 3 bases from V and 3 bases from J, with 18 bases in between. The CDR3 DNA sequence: TGTGCCAGCAGTGAGTTAAACAGGGAACCTCACTACAATGAGCAGTTCTTC. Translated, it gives CASSELNREPHYNEQFF.

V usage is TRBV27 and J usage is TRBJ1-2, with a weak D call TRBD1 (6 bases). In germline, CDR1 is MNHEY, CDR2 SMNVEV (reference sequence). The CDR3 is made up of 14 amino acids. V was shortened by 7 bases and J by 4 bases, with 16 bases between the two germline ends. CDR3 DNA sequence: TGTGCCAGCACCGCGAGGGAGGGGGGCTATGGCTACACCTTC. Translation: CASTAREGGYGYTF.

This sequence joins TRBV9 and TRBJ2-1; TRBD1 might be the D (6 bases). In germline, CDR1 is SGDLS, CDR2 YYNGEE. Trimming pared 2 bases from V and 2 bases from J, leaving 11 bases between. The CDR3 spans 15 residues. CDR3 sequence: CASSVTGTPYNEQFF. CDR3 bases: TGTGCCAGCAGCGTCACCGGGACACCCTACAATGAGCAGTTCTTC.

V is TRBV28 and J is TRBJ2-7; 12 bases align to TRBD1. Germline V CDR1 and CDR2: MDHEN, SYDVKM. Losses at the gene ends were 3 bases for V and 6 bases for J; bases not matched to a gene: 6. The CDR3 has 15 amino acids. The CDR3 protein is CASSFSGTGGLEQYF. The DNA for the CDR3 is TGTGCCAGCAGTTTCTCCGGGACAGGGGGCCTCGAGCAGTACTTC.

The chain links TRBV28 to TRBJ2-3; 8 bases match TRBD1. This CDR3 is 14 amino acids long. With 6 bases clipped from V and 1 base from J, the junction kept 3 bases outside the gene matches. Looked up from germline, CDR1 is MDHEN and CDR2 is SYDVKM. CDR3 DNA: TGTGCCAGCAGGGCGGGACAGGGCACAGATACGCAGTATTTT. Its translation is CASRAGQGTDTQYF.

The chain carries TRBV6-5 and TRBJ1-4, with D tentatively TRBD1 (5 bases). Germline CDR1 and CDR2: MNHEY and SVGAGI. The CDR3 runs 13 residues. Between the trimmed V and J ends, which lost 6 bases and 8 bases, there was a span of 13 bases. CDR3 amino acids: CASREEGREKLFF. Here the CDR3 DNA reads TGTGCCAGCAGGGAGGAGGGGCGAGAAAAACTGTTTTTT.

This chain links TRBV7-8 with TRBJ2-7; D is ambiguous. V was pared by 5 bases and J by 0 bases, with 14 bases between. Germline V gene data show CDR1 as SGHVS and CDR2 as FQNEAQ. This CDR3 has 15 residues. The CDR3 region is CASSPRTDLSYEQYF. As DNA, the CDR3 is TGTGCCAGCAGCCCCCGGACCGATCTCTCCTACGAGCAGTACTTC.

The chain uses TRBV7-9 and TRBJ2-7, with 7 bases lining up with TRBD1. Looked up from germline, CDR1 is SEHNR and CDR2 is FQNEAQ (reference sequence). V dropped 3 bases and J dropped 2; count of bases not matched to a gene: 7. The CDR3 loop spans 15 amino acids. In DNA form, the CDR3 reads TGTGCCAGCAGCTTGCACCCGGGACAGCCCTACGAGCAGTACTTC. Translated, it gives CASSLHPGQPYEQYF.

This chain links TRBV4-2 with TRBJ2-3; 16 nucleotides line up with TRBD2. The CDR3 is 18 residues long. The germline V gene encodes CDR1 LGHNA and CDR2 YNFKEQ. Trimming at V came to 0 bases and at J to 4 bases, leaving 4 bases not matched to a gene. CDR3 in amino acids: CASSQEGLAGGVPDTQYF. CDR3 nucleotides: TGTGCCAGCAGCCAAGAGGGACTAGCGGGAGGGGTGCCAGATACGCAGTATTTT.

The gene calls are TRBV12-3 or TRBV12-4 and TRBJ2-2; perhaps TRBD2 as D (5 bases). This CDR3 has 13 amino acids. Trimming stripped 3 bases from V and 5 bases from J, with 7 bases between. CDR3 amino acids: CASSFRETGELFF. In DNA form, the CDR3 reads TGTGCCAGCAGTTTTAGGGAGACCGGGGAGCTGTTTTTT.

The CDR3 region is CASSLHGQVQTYEQYF. CDR3 DNA sequence: TGTGCCAGCAGCCTCCATGGACAGGTACAAACCTACGAGCAGTACTTC. J is TRBJ2-7 and V is TRBV7-2; 7 bases are shared with TRBD1. The germline gives CDR1 SGHTA, CDR2 FQGNSA. This CDR3 has 16 residues. J lost 2 bases, V lost 5 bases, and 12 bases had no gene match.

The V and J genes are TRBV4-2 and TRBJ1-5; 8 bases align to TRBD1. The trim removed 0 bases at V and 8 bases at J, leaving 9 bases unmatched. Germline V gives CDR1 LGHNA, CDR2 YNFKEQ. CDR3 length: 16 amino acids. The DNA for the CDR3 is TGTGCCAGCAGCCAAGATGTGACAGGGGATGGTGAGCCCCAGCATTTT. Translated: CASSQDVTGDGEPQHF.

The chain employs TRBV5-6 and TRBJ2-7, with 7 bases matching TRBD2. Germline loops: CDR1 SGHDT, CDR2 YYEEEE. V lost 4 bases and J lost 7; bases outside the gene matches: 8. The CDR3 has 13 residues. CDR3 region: CASSPGSGREQYF. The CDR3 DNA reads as TGTGCCAGCAGCCCAGGGTCCGGGAGGGAGCAGTACTTC.

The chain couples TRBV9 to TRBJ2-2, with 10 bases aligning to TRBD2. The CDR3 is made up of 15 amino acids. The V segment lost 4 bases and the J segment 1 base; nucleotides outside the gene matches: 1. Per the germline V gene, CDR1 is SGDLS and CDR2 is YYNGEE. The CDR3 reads CASSPSGRNTGELFF. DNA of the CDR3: TGTGCCAGCAGCCCTAGCGGGAGGAACACCGGGGAGCTGTTTTTT.

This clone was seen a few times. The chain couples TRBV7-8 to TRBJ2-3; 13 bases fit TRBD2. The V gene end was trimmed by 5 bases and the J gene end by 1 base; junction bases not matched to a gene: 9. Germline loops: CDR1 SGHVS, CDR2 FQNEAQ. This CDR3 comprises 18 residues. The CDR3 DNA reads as TGTGCCAGCAGCCTCCGACTAGCGGGAGGAGGGGGCACAGATACGCAGTATTTT. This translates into CASSLRLAGGGGTDTQYF. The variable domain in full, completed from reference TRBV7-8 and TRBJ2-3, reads GAGVSQSPRYKVAKRGQDVALRCDPISGHVSLFWYQQALGQGPEFLTYFQNEAQLDKSGLPSDRFFAERPEGSVSTLKIQRTQQEDSAVYLCASSLRLAGGGGTDTQYFGPGTRLTVL.

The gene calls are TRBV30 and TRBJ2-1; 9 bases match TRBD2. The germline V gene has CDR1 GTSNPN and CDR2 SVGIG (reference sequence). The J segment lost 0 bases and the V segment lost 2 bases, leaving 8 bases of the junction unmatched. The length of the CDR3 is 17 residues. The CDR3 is CAWSLAGGYRSYNEQFF. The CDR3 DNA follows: TGTGCCTGGAGTCTGGCGGGAGGGTACCGCTCCTACAATGAGCAGTTCTTC.

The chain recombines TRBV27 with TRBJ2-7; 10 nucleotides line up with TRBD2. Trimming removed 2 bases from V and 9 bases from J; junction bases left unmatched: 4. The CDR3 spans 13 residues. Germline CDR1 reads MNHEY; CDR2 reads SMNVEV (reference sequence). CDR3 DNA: TGTGCCAGCAGTTTAAAGGCTAGCGGGAGGCAGTACTTC. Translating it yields CASSLKASGRQYF.

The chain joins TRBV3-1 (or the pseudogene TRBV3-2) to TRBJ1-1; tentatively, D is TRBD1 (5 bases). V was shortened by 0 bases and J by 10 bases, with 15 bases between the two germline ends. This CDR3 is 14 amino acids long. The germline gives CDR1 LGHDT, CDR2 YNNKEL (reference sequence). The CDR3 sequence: CASSQDHGGRRAFF. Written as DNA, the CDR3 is TGTGCCAGCAGCCAAGACCATGGGGGGAGGCGAGCTTTCTTT.

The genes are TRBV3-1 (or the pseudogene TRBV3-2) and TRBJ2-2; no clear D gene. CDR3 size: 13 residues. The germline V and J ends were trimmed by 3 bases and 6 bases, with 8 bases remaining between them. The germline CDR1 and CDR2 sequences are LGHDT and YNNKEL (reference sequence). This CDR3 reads CASSQTLAGELFF. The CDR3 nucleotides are TGTGCCAGCAGCCAGACCCTAGCCGGGGAGCTGTTTTTT.

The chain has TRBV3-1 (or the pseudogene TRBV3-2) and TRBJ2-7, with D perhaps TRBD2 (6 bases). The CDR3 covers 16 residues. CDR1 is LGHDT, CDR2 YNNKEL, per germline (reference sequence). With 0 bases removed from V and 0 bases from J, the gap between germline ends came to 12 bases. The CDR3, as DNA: TGTGCCAGCAGCCAAGATGCGGGGAAGCACTCCTACGAGCAGTACTTC. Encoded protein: CASSQDAGKHSYEQYF.

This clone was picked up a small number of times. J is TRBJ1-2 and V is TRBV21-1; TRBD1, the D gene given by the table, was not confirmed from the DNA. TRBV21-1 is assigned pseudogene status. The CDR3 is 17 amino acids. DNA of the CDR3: TGTGCCAGCAACCCCTCAGGGCAGGCGACACAATTCTATGGCTACACCTTC. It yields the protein CASNPSGQATQFYGYTF.